This TCR beta chain appears in the sequencing data of a study of metastatic and nonmetastatic thyroid tumors. Study-wide context: Both malignant and benign thyroid patients supplied peripheral blood and tumor or nodule tissue samples, across which the repertoires of these patients were then compared. Findings and caveats of the study: Reportedly, malignant thyroid tumors had significantly higher TCR beta diversity than benign nodules, in blood and tumor.

Patients were all untreated before their thyroid surgery. Points on this clone: What it binds is unknown.

Trimming pared 2 bases from V and 1 base from J, leaving 14 bases between. The V gene's germline CDR1 is SGHVS and CDR2 FNYEAQ. CDR3 length: 16 amino acids. TCRdb redid the clone calls on the PCR reads using MiXCR. This table has approximately 38,000 clones, around a third appearing once. The sequence was collected from a female donor with papillary thyroid cancer or a benign thyroid nodule (not recorded which). Some clones in this sample may be carry-over from other donors' samples. Sequenced input: tumor tissue. This sequence joins TRBV7-6 and TRBJ1-1; D ambiguous. The CDR3 is CASSLRTGGSNTEAFF. CDR3 in DNA: TGTGCCAGCAGCTTAAGGACGGGAGGATCGAACACTGAAGCTTTCTTT.